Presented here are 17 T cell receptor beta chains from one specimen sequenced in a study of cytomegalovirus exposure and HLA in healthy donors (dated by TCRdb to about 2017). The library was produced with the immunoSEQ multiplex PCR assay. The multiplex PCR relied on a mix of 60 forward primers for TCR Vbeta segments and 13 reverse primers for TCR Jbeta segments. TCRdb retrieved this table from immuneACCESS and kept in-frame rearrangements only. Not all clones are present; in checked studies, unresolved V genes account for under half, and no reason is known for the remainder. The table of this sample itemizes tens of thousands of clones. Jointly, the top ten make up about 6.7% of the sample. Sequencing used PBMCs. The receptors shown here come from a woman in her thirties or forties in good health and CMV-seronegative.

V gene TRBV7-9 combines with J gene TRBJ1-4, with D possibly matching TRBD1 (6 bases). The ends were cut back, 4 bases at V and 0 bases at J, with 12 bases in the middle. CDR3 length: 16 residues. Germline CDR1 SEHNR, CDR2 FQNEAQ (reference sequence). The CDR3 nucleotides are TGTGCCAGCAGCTCCCCCCGACAGGCAACTAATGAAAAACTGTTTTTT. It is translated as CASSSPRQATNEKLFF.

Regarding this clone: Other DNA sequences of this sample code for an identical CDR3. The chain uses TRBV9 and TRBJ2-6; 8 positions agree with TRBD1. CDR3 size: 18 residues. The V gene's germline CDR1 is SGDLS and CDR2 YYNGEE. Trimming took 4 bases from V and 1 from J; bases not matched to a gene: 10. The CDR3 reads CASSPRDRPLSGANVLTF. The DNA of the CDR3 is TGTGCCAGCAGCCCTCGGGACAGGCCCCTATCTGGGGCCAACGTCCTGACTTTC.

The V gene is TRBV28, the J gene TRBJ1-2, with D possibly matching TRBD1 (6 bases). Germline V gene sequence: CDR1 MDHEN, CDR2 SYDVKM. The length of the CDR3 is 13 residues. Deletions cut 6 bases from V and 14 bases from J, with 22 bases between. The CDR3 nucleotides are TGTGCCAGCAGCCAATCACCCGGACAGTACACGACCTTC. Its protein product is CASSQSPGQYTTF.

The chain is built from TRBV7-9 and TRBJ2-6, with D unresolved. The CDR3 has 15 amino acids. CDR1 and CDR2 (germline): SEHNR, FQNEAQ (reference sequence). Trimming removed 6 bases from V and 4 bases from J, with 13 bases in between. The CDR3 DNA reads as TGTGCCAGCAGTCGGAGTTCGGCCGGGGCCAACGTCCTGACTTTC. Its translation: CASSRSSAGANVLTF.

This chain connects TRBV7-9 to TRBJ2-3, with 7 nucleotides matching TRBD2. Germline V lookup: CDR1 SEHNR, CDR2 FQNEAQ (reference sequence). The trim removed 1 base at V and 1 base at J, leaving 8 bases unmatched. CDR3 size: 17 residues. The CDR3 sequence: CASSLGGSSGGTDTQYF. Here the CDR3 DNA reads TGTGCCAGCAGCTTAGGGGGGTCTAGCGGCGGCACAGATACGCAGTATTTT.

CDR3 nucleotides: TGTGCCAGCAGTGGACAGGGGCCCAACAATGAGCAGTTCTTC. Translated: CASSGQGPNNEQFF. The chain is built from TRBV27 and TRBJ2-1; 9 nucleotides match TRBD1. J gave up 5 bases and V 5 bases, and 4 bases lay outside the gene matches. The V gene's germline CDR1 is MNHEY and CDR2 SMNVEV (reference sequence). The CDR3 length is 14 residues.

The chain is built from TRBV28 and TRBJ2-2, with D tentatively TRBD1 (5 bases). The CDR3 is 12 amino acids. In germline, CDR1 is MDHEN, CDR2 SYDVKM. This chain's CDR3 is CGTNPAPGELFF. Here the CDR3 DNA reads TGTGGGACAAACCCGGCGCCCGGGGAGCTGTTTTTT.

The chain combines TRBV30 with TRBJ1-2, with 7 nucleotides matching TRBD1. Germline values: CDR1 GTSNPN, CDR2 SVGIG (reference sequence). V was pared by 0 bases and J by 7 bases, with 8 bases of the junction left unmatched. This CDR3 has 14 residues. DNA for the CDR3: TGTGCCTGGAGTGTACGGATACAGGGGCCTGGCTACACCTTC. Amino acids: CAWSVRIQGPGYTF.

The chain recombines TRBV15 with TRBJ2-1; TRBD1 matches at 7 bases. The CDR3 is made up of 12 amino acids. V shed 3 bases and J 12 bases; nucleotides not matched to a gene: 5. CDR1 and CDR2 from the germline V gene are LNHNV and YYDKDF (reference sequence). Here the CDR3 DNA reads TGTGCCACCAGCAGGACAGGGAGTGGGCAGTTCTTC. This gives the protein CATSRTGSGQFF.

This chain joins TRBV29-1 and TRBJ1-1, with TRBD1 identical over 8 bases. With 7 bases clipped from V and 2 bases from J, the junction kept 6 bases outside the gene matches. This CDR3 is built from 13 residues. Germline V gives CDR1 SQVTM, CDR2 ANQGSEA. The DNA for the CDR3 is TGCAGCGCGTCGGGACAGGCAAACACTGAAGCTTTCTTT. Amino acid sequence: CSASGQANTEAFF.

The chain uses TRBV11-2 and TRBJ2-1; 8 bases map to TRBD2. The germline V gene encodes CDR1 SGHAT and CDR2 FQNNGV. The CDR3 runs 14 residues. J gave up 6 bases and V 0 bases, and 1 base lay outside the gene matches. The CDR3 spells CASSLDRGGNEQFF. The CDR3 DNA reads TGTGCCAGCAGCTTAGATCGGGGGGGCAATGAGCAGTTCTTC. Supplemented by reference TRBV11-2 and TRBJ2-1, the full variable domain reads EAGVAQSPRYKIIEKRQSVAFWCNPISGHATLYWYQQILGQGPKLLIQFQNNGVVDDSQLPKDRFSAERLKGVDSTLKIQPAKLEDSAVYLCASSLDRGGNEQFFGPGTRLTVL.

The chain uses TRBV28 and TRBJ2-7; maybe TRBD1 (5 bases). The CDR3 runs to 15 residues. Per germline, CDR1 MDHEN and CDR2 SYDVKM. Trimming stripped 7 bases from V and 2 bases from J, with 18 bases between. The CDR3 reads CASTVAGHQPYEQYF. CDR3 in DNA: TGTGCCAGCACTGTAGCAGGACACCAGCCCTACGAGCAGTACTTC.

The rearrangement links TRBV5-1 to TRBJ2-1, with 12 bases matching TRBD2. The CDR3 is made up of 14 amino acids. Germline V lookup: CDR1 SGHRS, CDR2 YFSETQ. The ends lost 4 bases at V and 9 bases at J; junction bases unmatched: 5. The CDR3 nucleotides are TGCGCCAGCAGCCTGGGACTAGCGGGCGGTGAGCAGTTCTTC. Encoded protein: CASSLGLAGGEQFF. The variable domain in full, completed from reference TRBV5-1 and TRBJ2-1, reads KAGVTQTPRYLIKTRGQQVTLSCSPISGHRSVSWYQQTPGQGLQFLFEYFSETQRNKGNFPGRFSGRQFSNSRSEMNVSTLELGDSALYLCASSLGLAGGEQFFGPGTRLTVL.

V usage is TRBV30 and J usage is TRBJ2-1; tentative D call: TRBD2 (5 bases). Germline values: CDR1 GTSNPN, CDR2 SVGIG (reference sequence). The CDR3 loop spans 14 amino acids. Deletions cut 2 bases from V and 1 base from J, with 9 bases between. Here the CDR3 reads CAWSIGESYNEQFF. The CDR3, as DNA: TGTGCCTGGAGTATCGGGGAATCCTACAATGAGCAGTTCTTC.

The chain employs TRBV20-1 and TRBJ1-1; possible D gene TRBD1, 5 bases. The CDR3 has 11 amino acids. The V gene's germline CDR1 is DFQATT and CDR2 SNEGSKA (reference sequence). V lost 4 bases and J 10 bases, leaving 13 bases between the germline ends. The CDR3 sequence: CSAKTGSRAFF. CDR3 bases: TGCAGTGCTAAAACAGGTTCTCGAGCTTTCTTT.

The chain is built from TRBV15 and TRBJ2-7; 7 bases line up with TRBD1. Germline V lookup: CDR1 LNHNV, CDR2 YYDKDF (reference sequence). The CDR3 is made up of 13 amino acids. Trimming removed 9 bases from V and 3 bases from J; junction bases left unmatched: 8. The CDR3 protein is CATRARDSYEQYF. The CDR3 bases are TGTGCCACACGGGCCAGGGACAGCTACGAGCAGTACTTC.

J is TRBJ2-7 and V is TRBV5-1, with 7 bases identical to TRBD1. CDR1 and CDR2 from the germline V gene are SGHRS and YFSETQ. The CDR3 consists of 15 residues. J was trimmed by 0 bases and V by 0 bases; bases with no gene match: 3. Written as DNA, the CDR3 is TGCGCCAGCAGCTTGGAGGGGACAGTCTCCTACGAGCAGTACTTC. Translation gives CASSLEGTVSYEQYF.